What follows describes a single TCR beta chain. No antigen is known for it. Germline V gene sequence: CDR1 MGHRA, CDR2 YSYEKL. After removal of 6 bases from V and 3 bases from J, the junction contained 8 bases not matched to a gene. CDR3 length: 15 residues. This entry is derived from a study of shared clonotypes between healthy human individuals. Overall study findings and caveats: Shared across a few donors were 4% to 6% of the naive CD4 clonotypes. Non-shared clonotypes showed lower generation probabilities than clonotypes common to all four donors. Estimated clonotype richness was generally higher in naive than memory subsets. The sole specimen, blood, was sampled, and tissue repertoires likely differ.

Sequenced by immunoSEQ multiplex PCR; TCRdb stores in-frame clones only, minus some. The sample includes more than 550,000 clones, around 92% of them seen just once. Naive CD8 cells lacked CD45RO, underwent positive selection for CCR7 and left out terminally differentiated effector memory CD45RA+ cells. Sequencing input: naive CD8+ T cells sorted from blood. The sequence was obtained from a young man in good health. The genes are TRBV4-1 and TRBJ2-1; TRBD2 matches 7 bases. Here the CDR3 reads CASSPGEGFYNEQFF. In nucleotides, the CDR3 is TGCGCCAGCAGTCCGGGGGAGGGCTTCTACAATGAGCAGTTCTTC.